This TCR beta chain was sequenced in a study of blood T cell repertoires in COVID-19. Looking at the study overall: The United States, Italy and Spain supplied acute and convalescent COVID-19 samples. T cells, B-cell-depleted T cells, or PBMCs supplied cDNA or gDNA.

How the authors handled the data: Amplification from reference gene primers served as the basis for estimated nucleated cell counts. Data came from immunoSEQ multiplex PCR; TCRdb stores just in-frame clones and leaves some out. D and trimming come from the DNA, and the V and J calls and clone size come from that table. The sample has 46,000 or so clones, approximately 88% seen once; the top ten hold around 8.6%. The CDR3 runs to 13 residues. CDR1 is SGHRS and CDR2 is YFSETQ in the germline V gene. V was clipped by 0 bases and J by 8 bases; unmatched bases: 3. The source is a man aged 45-65 years with acute or convalescent COVID-19. The sample comprised peripheral blood. The genes are TRBV5-1 and TRBJ1-1, with TRBD1 matching 8 bases. CDR3: CASSLGTGGEAFF. The CDR3 DNA reads TGCGCCAGCAGCTTGGGAACAGGGGGGGAAGCTTTCTTT.